Listed below are T cell receptor beta chains from one sample, sequenced in a study of early T cells in non-severe SARS-CoV-2 infection. Each CDR3 protein gets one entry after TCRdb re-called the 5' RACE reads with MiXCR. The sample consists of about 77,000 distinct CDR3 sequences, over 8.5% of them appearing once. Sequencing used whole blood. All receptors come from an adult who was a healthcare worker with PCR-confirmed SARS-CoV-2 infection or an uninfected control (not recorded which). CDR3s leave out the opening cysteine and the closing phenylalanine or tryptophan. For some rows the clone size is stated as once, few or many, or as a class when expanded; others skip it.

clone_size | j_call | v_call | cdr3_aa
many | TRBJ1-1 | TRBV28 | ATENTEAF
- | TRBJ2-3 | TRBV9 | ASSVAVSTDTQY
few | TRBJ2-2 | TRBV6-1 | ASSEFRLGNGRTGELF
many | TRBJ1-5 | TRBV20-1 | SARDETRQGNQPQH
- | TRBJ1-5 | TRBV5-1 | ASSLGPKEPQH
many | TRBJ1-6 | TRBV4-2 | ASKESSYNSPLH
- | TRBJ2-7 | TRBV20-1 | SARVPPPAYTYEQY
many | TRBJ2-7 | TRBV5-1 | ASVDTSGSYEQY
few | TRBJ2-3 | TRBV27 | ASSYGEKDTQY
many | TRBJ1-1 | TRBV27 | ASSFNSLNTEAF
many | TRBJ2-7 | TRBV28 | ASSSPYEQY
many | TRBJ2-2 | TRBV2 | ASRWRGITGELF
few | TRBJ2-7 | TRBV28 | ASSLTRPPYEQY
- | TRBJ2-4 | TRBV6-2/TRBV6-3 | ASSWPGAAKNIQY
many | TRBJ2-7 | TRBV28 | ATIAGVAYEQY
few | TRBJ2-3 | TRBV5-1 | ATRRRGTDTQY
many | TRBJ2-3 | TRBV5-4 | ASSLDWRPSTDTQY
few | TRBJ2-1 | TRBV4-2 | ASGTGTSYNEQF
- | TRBJ2-3 | TRBV7-3 | ASSTGPSTDTQY
- | TRBJ2-5 | TRBV18 | ASSPYQETQY
many | TRBJ2-6 | TRBV12-3/TRBV12-4 | ASSLVTGLFSGANVLT
many | TRBJ1-1 | TRBV3-1 | ASSQDPGQGVSTEAF